A single sample is the source of the 21 T cell receptor beta chains below, sequenced in a study of Ad26.COV2.S vaccination and SARS-CoV-2 variants. Sequenced by immunoSEQ multiplex PCR; TCRdb stores in-frame clones only, minus some. The profile shows about 350,000 clones, around 89% of them singletons. The treatment was: some 20 received Ad26.COV2.S at low or high dose, single or two shots; about 5 received placebo; per-sample allocation not given. Samples were taken on day 63 after the first vaccine or placebo injection. This sample comprised peripheral blood, obtained in a trial of Ad26.COV2.S vaccine versus placebo. These receptors originate from a person between 18 and 65 years old who received the Ad26.COV2.S COVID-19 vaccine or a placebo.

Here the CDR3 reads CASSLSLAVAYEQYF. The CDR3 DNA is TGCGCCAGCAGCTTGTCACTAGCGGTTGCCTACGAGCAGTACTTC. This chain joins TRBV5-1 and TRBJ2-7, with 8 positions matching TRBD2. Germline CDR1 SGHRS, CDR2 YFSETQ. The V segment lost 1 base and the J segment 2 bases; nucleotides outside the gene matches: 5. CDR3 size: 15 residues.

The chain uses TRBV2 and TRBJ1-4; D gene uncertain. This CDR3 is built from 14 residues. The germline CDR1 and CDR2 sequences are SNHLY and FYNNEI. V lost 4 bases, J lost 2 bases, and 8 bases lay in between. DNA for the CDR3: TGTGCCAGCAGTGTTACGGTTACTAATGAAAAACTGTTTTTT. Translated, it gives CASSVTVTNEKLFF.

This clone was recorded once. The chain recombines TRBV14 with TRBJ2-7, with no clear D. CDR1 is SGHDN, CDR2 FVKESK, per germline. With 5 bases removed from V and 10 bases from J, the gap between germline ends came to 15 bases. The CDR3 has 12 amino acids. CDR3 sequence (DNA): TGTGCCAGCAGCTTGGACCGGGTCCTCCAGTACTTC. Amino acid sequence: CASSLDRVLQYF.

Only one count was recorded for this clone. The chain is built from TRBV6-2 or TRBV6-3 and TRBJ1-3, with D possibly TRBD1 on 5 matching bases. The germline V gene encodes CDR1 MNHEY and CDR2 SVGEGT. This CDR3 is 13 amino acids long. The V gene lost 2 bases and the J gene lost 6 bases, with 8 bases spanning the gap. The CDR3 region has the DNA TGTGCCAGCAGTTACACTGGACAAAACACCATATATTTT. Amino acid sequence: CASSYTGQNTIYF.

The CDR3 protein is CASTSLGAGANVLTF. The CDR3 nucleotides are TGTGCCAGCACTTCACTAGGAGCTGGGGCCAACGTCCTGACTTTC. The chain joins TRBV27 to TRBJ2-6; D possibly corresponds to TRBD2 (5 bases). This CDR3 has 15 amino acids. Germline loops: CDR1 MNHEY, CDR2 SMNVEV (reference sequence). V lost 7 bases, J lost 2 bases, and 12 bases lay in between.

J is TRBJ1-2 and V is TRBV7-9, with a possible D match to TRBD1 (5 bases). Trimming removed 4 bases at V and 0 bases at J, with 12 bases between. The CDR3 runs to 15 residues. Germline V gene sequence: CDR1 SEHNR, CDR2 FQNEAQ (reference sequence). The CDR3: CASSSWDGANYGYTF. CDR3 sequence (DNA): TGTGCCAGCAGCTCGTGGGACGGAGCTAACTATGGCTACACCTTC.

V gene TRBV4-1 combines with J gene TRBJ2-5, with 15 bases lining up with TRBD2. The CDR3 contains 16 residues. Germline assignment: CDR1 MGHRA and CDR2 YSYEKL. V was pared by 0 bases and J by 9 bases, with 5 bases of the junction left unmatched. The CDR3 region is CASSQDWTSGRASQYF. The CDR3 DNA is TGCGCCAGCAGCCAAGATTGGACTAGCGGGAGGGCTTCCCAGTACTTC.

This chain joins TRBV3-1 (or the pseudogene TRBV3-2) and TRBJ2-5; 7 nucleotides agree with TRBD1. The CDR3 is 16 amino acids. V lost 3 bases, J lost 5 bases, and 12 bases stayed unmatched. The V gene's germline CDR1 is LGHDT and CDR2 YNNKEL (reference sequence). The CDR3 nucleotides read TGTGCCAGCAGCCAGCGAAAGACAGGGAGCGGTGAGACCCAGTACTTC. This translates into CASSQRKTGSGETQYF.

V and J are TRBV28 and TRBJ2-3, with a possible D match to TRBD1 (5 bases). The germline gives CDR1 MDHEN, CDR2 SYDVKM. V was cut by 4 bases and J by 3 bases, with 14 bases left in between. The CDR3 is 15 amino acids. The CDR3 DNA is TGTGCCAGCAGTTCCCGACAGAGTACAACAGATACGCAGTATTTT. It yields the protein CASSSRQSTTDTQYF.

The chain carries TRBV5-5 and TRBJ2-3, with a possible D match to TRBD1 (6 bases). There are 15 residues in the CDR3. The germline CDR1 and CDR2 sequences are SGHKS and YYEKEE (reference sequence). V was clipped by 2 bases and J by 2 bases, with 12 bases between them. The CDR3: CASSFRGRSTDTQYF. In DNA form, the CDR3 reads TGTGCCAGCAGCTTCAGGGGCCGTTCCACAGATACGCAGTATTTT. The whole variable domain, remainder taken from reference TRBV5-5 and TRBJ2-3, is DAGVTQSPTHLIKTRGQQVTLRCSPISGHKSVSWYQQVLGQGPQFIFQYYEKEERGRGNFPDRFSARQFPNYSSELNVNALLLGDSALYLCASSFRGRSTDTQYFGPGTRLTVL.

The chain combines TRBV10-1 with TRBJ2-7, with TRBD2 identical over 12 bases. This CDR3 spans 15 amino acids. Germline V gives CDR1 WNHNN, CDR2 SYGVQD (reference sequence). J gave up 1 base and V 3 bases, and 1 base lay outside the gene matches. In DNA, the CDR3 is TGCGCCAGCAGTGAACTAGCGGGAGGTTCCTACGAGCAGTACTTC. It is translated as CASSELAGGSYEQYF.

This clone was observed once. V gene TRBV6-6 combines with J gene TRBJ2-5; 10 bases map to TRBD1. This CDR3 is built from 17 residues. Germline lookup yields CDR1 MNHNY and CDR2 SVGAGI (reference sequence). V was pared by 5 bases and J by 5 bases, with 14 bases of the junction left unmatched. The CDR3: CASSPNQGQGRSETQYF. The DNA of the CDR3 is TGTGCCAGCAGTCCAAACCAGGGACAGGGGAGGAGTGAGACCCAGTACTTC.

The chain combines TRBV11-2 with TRBJ2-7; 7 nucleotides agree with TRBD1. V lost 5 bases, J lost 5 bases, and 9 bases stayed unmatched. Per the germline V gene, CDR1 is SGHAT and CDR2 is FQNNGV. The CDR3 runs 14 residues. CDR3 sequence reads: CASSRQGRLNEQYF. The CDR3 DNA sequence: TGTGCCAGCAGCCGACAGGGTCGGCTCAACGAGCAGTACTTC.

J is TRBJ2-3 and V is TRBV5-1; TRBD2 matches at 7 bases. Per germline, CDR1 SGHRS and CDR2 YFSETQ. Trimming cost V 1 base and J 2 bases; bases outside gene matches: 10. The CDR3 totals 17 residues. CDR3 loop: CASSLTRTSVTTDTQYF. The CDR3 nucleotides are TGCGCCAGCAGCTTGACCAGGACTAGTGTCACCACAGATACGCAGTATTTT.

This clone has only a few counts. The genes are TRBV7-8 and TRBJ1-5, with D unclear. The CDR3 is 12 amino acids. Germline V gives CDR1 SGHVS, CDR2 FQNEAQ. The CDR3 DNA reads as TGTGCGATTGGGATTGGGAATCAGCCCCAGCATTTT. Protein sequence: CAIGIGNQPQHF.

The rearrangement links TRBV9 to TRBJ2-3; D perhaps matches TRBD2 (5 bases). The V gene lost 4 bases and the J gene lost 4 bases, with 16 bases spanning the gap. Germline CDR1 is SGDLS and CDR2 is YYNGEE. This CDR3 is built from 15 residues. CDR3 coding DNA: TGTGCCAGCAGCTCCAGTGGGAGCCTCGCAGATACGCAGTATTTT. Translation: CASSSSGSLADTQYF.

This sequence joins TRBV5-6 and TRBJ2-1, with 13 bases matching TRBD2. V shed 4 bases, J shed 6 bases, and the junction held 16 bases outside the gene matches. The CDR3 loop spans 19 amino acids. Germline loops: CDR1 SGHDT, CDR2 YYEEEE. The CDR3 reads CASSPGLAGARFGPNEQFF. Written as DNA, the CDR3 is TGTGCCAGCAGCCCTGGACTAGCGGGAGCACGATTCGGCCCCAATGAGCAGTTCTTC.

The V and J genes are TRBV7-6 and TRBJ1-1, with TRBD1 as a possible D gene (6 bases). This CDR3 has 14 amino acids. The V end was cut by 3 bases, the J end by 0 bases, with 8 bases between. Germline V lookup: CDR1 SGHVS, CDR2 FNYEAQ. The CDR3 sequence: CASSFDRMNTEAFF. The CDR3 DNA reads TGTGCCAGCAGCTTTGACAGGATGAACACTGAAGCTTTCTTT.

This clone came up a few times. The CDR3 is CASSRSGRAGEQFF. DNA of the CDR3: TGTGCCAGTAGTAGGAGCGGGAGGGCCGGTGAGCAGTTCTTC. This rearrangement joins TRBV19 to TRBJ2-1; 10 positions match TRBD2. Per the germline V gene, CDR1 is LNHDA and CDR2 is SQIVND (reference sequence). The V segment lost 4 bases and the J segment 9 bases; nucleotides outside the gene matches: 6. The CDR3 is 14 amino acids.

As concerns this clone: At one end the junction does not follow the germline gene, possibly because of a read error. The J gene is TRBJ1-1, the V gene TRBV7-7, with 9 bases matching TRBD1. The germline CDR1 and CDR2 sequences are SSHAT and FNYEAQ (reference sequence). This CDR3 has 14 amino acids. The CDR3 loop reads CASILQGARTEAFF. In DNA, the CDR3 is TGTGCTAGCATCCTACAGGGGGCGCGGACTGAAGCTTTCTTT.

Comments on this clone: The junction and the germline gene differ at one end; a read error may be behind it. This chain joins TRBV6-1 and TRBJ2-1; no clear D gene. This CDR3 is built from 15 residues. In germline, CDR1 is MNHNS, CDR2 SASEGT. The CDR3 DNA follows: TGTGCCAGCAGGGAAGGGCCAAGGGCCTACAATGAGCAGTTCTTC. The encoded protein is CASREGPRAYNEQFF.